The 26 T cell receptor beta chains given below trace back to one sample, sequenced in a study of cytomegalovirus exposure and HLA in healthy donors. PCR involved 60 Vbeta and 13 Jbeta primers. Sequencing used immunoSEQ multiplex PCR; TCRdb keeps in-frame clones, though not all of them. Among more than 130,000 clones listed, 73% were seen once. Material: PBMCs. These TCRs come from a human donor in good health.

The chain joins TRBV29-1 to TRBJ2-7; a possible D gene is TRBD1 (5 bases). Germline CDR1 reads SQVTM; CDR2 reads ANQGSEA. This CDR3 has 14 amino acids. Trimming pared 0 bases from V and 0 bases from J, leaving 9 bases between. The CDR3: CSVEDRDYSYEQYF. CDR3 DNA: TGCAGCGTTGAAGACAGGGATTACTCCTACGAGCAGTACTTC.

The rearrangement uses TRBV27 and TRBJ1-2; 8 bases fit TRBD1. Germline V lookup: CDR1 MNHEY, CDR2 SMNVEV (reference sequence). Germline trimming cut 4 bases from V and 0 bases from J; bases unmatched to any gene: 4. There are 15 residues in the CDR3. The CDR3 region has the DNA TGTGCCAGCAGTTCAGGGGGCCTTCCTAACTATGGCTACACCTTC. Its translation: CASSSGGLPNYGYTF.

This clone turned up a few times. The chain has TRBV5-4 and TRBJ2-1; TRBD2 matches at 7 bases. V was clipped by 4 bases and J by 5 bases; unmatched bases: 3. This CDR3 contains 13 residues. Germline CDR1 reads SGHNT; CDR2 reads YYREEE (reference sequence). The CDR3 nucleotides read TGTGCCAGCAGCGCTAGCGGAAACAATGAGCAGTTCTTC. Translating gives CASSASGNNEQFF.

The CDR3 here is CASSIAGTVGVAFF. CDR3 nucleotides: TGTGCCAGTAGTATAGCGGGGACAGTAGGTGTTGCTTTCTTT. V usage is TRBV19 and J usage is TRBJ1-1, with TRBD1 identical over 7 bases. CDR3 length: 14 residues. The germline V gene has CDR1 LNHDA and CDR2 SQIVND (reference sequence). The V and J ends lost 1 base and 11 bases, in that order; junction bases with no gene match: 10.

The chain uses TRBV5-6 and TRBJ1-5; no reliable D call. Trimming took 1 base from V and 1 from J, leaving 9 bases between them. The CDR3 covers 15 residues. Germline-derived CDR1 and CDR2 are SGHDT and YYEEEE. CDR3 bases: TGTGCCAGCAGCTTGTACGGTTTCAGCAATCAGCCCCAGCATTTT. It is translated as CASSLYGFSNQPQHF.

The chain recombines TRBV5-1 with TRBJ2-2, with 8 positions matching TRBD2. The germline gives CDR1 SGHRS, CDR2 YFSETQ. V shed 3 bases and J 3 bases; nucleotides not matched to a gene: 25. The CDR3 is made up of 22 amino acids. For the CDR3, the DNA is TGCGCCAGCAGCTCAAAAAGGCTACAACGGGAGGGCCTGCGTGGTTACACCGGGGAGCTGTTTTTT. Amino acids: CASSSKRLQREGLRGYTGELFF. The full variable domain, rest sourced from reference TRBV5-1 and TRBJ2-2, is KAGVTQTPRYLIKTRGQQVTLSCSPISGHRSVSWYQQTPGQGLQFLFEYFSETQRNKGNFPGRFSGRQFSNSRSEMNVSTLELGDSALYLCASSSKRLQREGLRGYTGELFFGEGSRLTVL.

The genes are TRBV2 and TRBJ2-1, with TRBD2 as a possible D gene (6 bases). The CDR3 consists of 15 residues. The V gene's germline CDR1 is SNHLY and CDR2 FYNNEI. V lost 6 bases and J 0 bases, leaving 12 bases between the germline ends. The CDR3 sequence is CASRVAASSYNEQFF. The CDR3 region has the DNA TGTGCCAGCAGGGTAGCGGCCAGCTCCTACAATGAGCAGTTCTTC.

The chain links TRBV19 to TRBJ1-5; TRBD1 is a possible D gene (5 bases). The CDR3 is made up of 16 amino acids. CDR1 and CDR2 (germline): LNHDA, SQIVND (reference sequence). The ends were cut back, 7 bases at V and 2 bases at J, with 18 bases in the middle. The DNA of the CDR3 is TGTGCCAGTACCGATCGGGGGGTTGGAGGCAATCAGCCCCAGCATTTT. Its translation: CASTDRGVGGNQPQHF.

The chain uses TRBV7-9 and TRBJ1-2; D remains ambiguous. Germline CDR1 is SEHNR and CDR2 is FQNEAQ (reference sequence). This CDR3 has 13 residues. V was clipped by 3 bases and J by 6 bases, with 11 bases between them. CDR3 residues: CASSFERVDGYTF. The DNA of the CDR3 is TGTGCCAGCAGCTTTGAGAGGGTGGATGGCTACACCTTC.

V and J are TRBV11-3 and TRBJ2-5; TRBD1 matches at 7 bases. The germline gives CDR1 SGHNT, CDR2 YENEEA. This CDR3 has 15 residues. The ends lost 5 bases at V and 5 bases at J; junction bases unmatched: 11. CDR3 sequence reads: CASSVGDSQMETQYF. The CDR3 coding sequence is TGTGCCAGCAGCGTCGGGGACAGTCAGATGGAGACCCAGTACTTC.

The CDR3, as DNA: TGTGCCAGCAGCTTAGGTGGCGGGGGGGGCACAGATACGCAGTATTTT. This translates into CASSLGGGGGTDTQYF. The rearrangement links TRBV7-2 to TRBJ2-3, with TRBD2 identical over 9 bases. CDR3 length: 16 residues. The J segment lost 1 base and the V segment lost 1 base, leaving 3 bases of the junction unmatched. Germline V gene data show CDR1 as SGHTA and CDR2 as FQGNSA. The full variable domain, rest sourced from reference TRBV7-2 and TRBJ2-3, is GAGVSQSPSNKVTEKGKDVELRCDPISGHTALYWYRQSLGQGLEFLIYFQGNSAPDKSGLPSDRFSAERTGGSVSTLTIQRTQQEDSAVYLCASSLGGGGGTDTQYFGPGTRLTVL.

This clone was seen once. This chain connects TRBV28 to TRBJ2-1; TRBD1 agrees at 11 bases. The CDR3 sequence is 21 residues long. Germline V gives CDR1 MDHEN, CDR2 SYDVKM. V lost 4 bases, J lost 6 bases, and 23 bases stayed unmatched. The CDR3 DNA follows: TGTGCCAGCAGTTCATACGGACAGGGGGCGTTTTGGCGGGGGGGCCTCAATGAGCAGTTCTTC. The encoded protein is CASSSYGQGAFWRGGLNEQFF.

V usage is TRBV5-1 and J usage is TRBJ1-2; 8 bases are a match to TRBD1. Germline CDR1 and CDR2: SGHRS and YFSETQ. Germline trimming cut 2 bases from V and 7 bases from J; bases unmatched to any gene: 13. CDR3 size: 16 residues. Here the CDR3 reads CASSLENTGGSGGYTF. CDR3 nucleotide sequence: TGCGCCAGCAGCTTAGAAAATACAGGGGGTTCGGGTGGCTACACCTTC.

This clone is a singleton in its sample. The V gene is TRBV5-6, the J gene TRBJ2-5; unclear D gene. Germline CDR1 SGHDT, CDR2 YYEEEE. Trimming removed 4 bases at V and 5 bases at J, with 12 bases between. CDR3 size: 13 residues. The CDR3 bases are TGTGCCAGCAGCCACCGACATATGGAGACCCAGTACTTC. Its translation: CASSHRHMETQYF.

The chain joins TRBV11-2 to TRBJ1-1; D might be TRBD1 (5 bases). From germline, CDR1 is SGHAT and CDR2 FQNNGV. Trimming took 2 bases from V and 10 from J, leaving 11 bases between them. The CDR3 contains 12 residues. Here the CDR3 DNA reads TGTGCCAGCAGCTTATCTTCCGGGGGAGCTTTCTTT. Protein product: CASSLSSGGAFF.

This clone was found a few times. The genes are TRBV7-8 and TRBJ2-5; D may be TRBD1 (8 bases). CDR3 length: 15 residues. Germline CDR1 is SGHVS and CDR2 is FQNEAQ. The ends were cut back, 5 bases at V and 2 bases at J, with 15 bases in the middle. CDR3 protein: CASSPGQGGQETQYF. In DNA form, the CDR3 reads TGTGCCAGCAGCCCTGGACAGGGAGGGCAAGAGACCCAGTACTTC. Looking up the rest from reference TRBV7-8 and TRBJ2-5 gives the full variable domain: GAGVSQSPRYKVAKRGQDVALRCDPISGHVSLFWYQQALGQGPEFLTYFQNEAQLDKSGLPSDRFFAERPEGSVSTLKIQRTQQEDSAVYLCASSPGQGGQETQYFGPGTRLLVL.

J is TRBJ2-3 and V is TRBV5-6; D unclear. V lost 0 bases to trimming and J lost 2 bases, with 4 bases between them. The CDR3 covers 13 residues. Germline CDR1 SGHDT, CDR2 YYEEEE. CDR3 DNA: TGTGCCAGCAGCTTGGGGCCCACAGATACGCAGTATTTT. Encoded protein: CASSLGPTDTQYF.

The chain uses TRBV19 and TRBJ2-7; 9 bases map to TRBD2. Unmatched junction bases numbered 4, after V lost 8 bases and J lost 2 bases. Germline CDR1 and CDR2: LNHDA and SQIVND (reference sequence). The CDR3 is 13 amino acids. The CDR3 DNA follows: TGTGCCAGTCGTAGCGGGAGCACCTACGAGCAGTACTTC. Encoded protein: CASRSGSTYEQYF.

The genes are TRBV2 and TRBJ2-1; 12 positions match TRBD2. The CDR3 runs 15 residues. The germline V gene has CDR1 SNHLY and CDR2 FYNNEI. J was trimmed by 6 bases and V by 5 bases; bases with no gene match: 5. In DNA, the CDR3 is TGTGCCAGCAGTATAGGACTAGCGGGGACCAATGAGCAGTTCTTC. As protein: CASSIGLAGTNEQFF.

The V gene is TRBV5-1, the J gene TRBJ2-7, with D uncertain. CDR1 and CDR2 (germline): SGHRS, YFSETQ. The CDR3 loop spans 12 amino acids. With 0 bases removed from V and 3 bases from J, the gap between germline ends came to 4 bases. CDR3 region: CASSLGYYEQYF. DNA of the CDR3: TGCGCCAGCAGCTTGGGTTACTACGAGCAGTACTTC.

The chain has TRBV5-1 and TRBJ2-5, with D possibly matching TRBD1 (6 bases). The DNA end lines up better with TRBJ2-7; the J call may be wrong. Looked up from germline, CDR1 is SGHRS and CDR2 is YFSETQ. This CDR3 has 15 residues. This CDR3 reads CASSLAAGQSYEQYF. The CDR3 DNA follows: TGCGCCAGCAGCTTGGCCGCTGGACAGAGCTACGAGCAGTACTTC.

This chain links TRBV5-5 with TRBJ1-1, with D perhaps TRBD1 (6 bases). This CDR3 spans 14 amino acids. Germline CDR1 reads SGHKS; CDR2 reads YYEKEE (reference sequence). Trimming took 2 bases from V and 4 from J, leaving 12 bases between them. The CDR3 sequence: CASSLGGSGTEAFF. The CDR3 DNA sequence: TGTGCCAGCAGCTTAGGGGGTAGTGGCACTGAAGCTTTCTTT. Full variable domain (missing parts from reference TRBV5-5 and TRBJ1-1): DAGVTQSPTHLIKTRGQQVTLRCSPISGHKSVSWYQQVLGQGPQFIFQYYEKEERGRGNFPDRFSARQFPNYSSELNVNALLLGDSALYLCASSLGGSGTEAFFGQGTRLTVV.

The chain links TRBV19 to TRBJ2-7, with 12 bases lining up with TRBD2. Germline CDR1 and CDR2: LNHDA and SQIVND (reference sequence). This CDR3 contains 14 residues. V was pared by 9 bases and J by 2 bases, with 5 bases of the junction left unmatched. The CDR3 spells CASSGLAGTYEQYF. The CDR3 bases are TGTGCCAGCTCGGGACTAGCGGGCACCTACGAGCAGTACTTC. The full variable domain, completed using reference TRBV19 and TRBJ2-7, is DGGITQSPKYLFRKEGQNVTLSCEQNLNHDAMYWYRQDPGQGLRLIYYSQIVNDFQKGDIAEGYSVSREKKESFPLTVTSAQKNPTAFYLCASSGLAGTYEQYFGPGTRLTVT.

This chain uses TRBV30 with TRBJ2-7; a possible D gene is TRBD2 (5 bases). V dropped 0 bases and J dropped 5 bases, with 14 bases sitting between them. This CDR3 region has 14 residues. Germline V gene data show CDR1 as GTSNPN and CDR2 as SVGIG (reference sequence). Here the CDR3 DNA reads TGTGCCTGGAGTGTAATGATGCCCGGGGACGAGCAGTACTTC. Its protein product is CAWSVMMPGDEQYF.

The chain is built from TRBV9 and TRBJ2-5, with 11 positions matching TRBD1. The germline CDR1 and CDR2 sequences are SGDLS and YYNGEE. The CDR3 sequence is 15 residues long. J lost 5 bases, V lost 4 bases, and 7 bases had no gene match. The CDR3 DNA sequence: TGTGCCAGCAGCCTAGGACAGGGGGCCTATGAGACCCAGTACTTC. Its translation is CASSLGQGAYETQYF. The full variable domain, in which reference TRBV9 and TRBJ2-5 provide the parts outside the CDR3, is DSGVTQTPKHLITATGQRVTLRCSPRSGDLSVYWYQQSLDQGLQFLIQYYNGEERAKGNILERFSAQQFPDLHSELNLSSLELGDSALYFCASSLGQGAYETQYFGPGTRLLVL.

This chain joins TRBV7-6 and TRBJ2-5, with D possibly matching TRBD1 (5 bases). Per the germline V gene, CDR1 is SGHVS and CDR2 is FNYEAQ. V lost 3 bases to trimming and J lost 2 bases, with 10 bases between them. CDR3 length: 14 amino acids. The DNA of the CDR3 is TGTGCCAGCAGCTTCCTAAACAGGCAAGAGACCCAGTACTTC. Protein product: CASSFLNRQETQYF.